The 26 T cell receptor beta chains given below trace back to one sample, sequenced in a study of blood T cell repertoires in COVID-19. Measured with immunoSEQ multiplex PCR; TCRdb has only the in-frame clones, and not every one. The sample gives about 73,000 clones, 73% of which show up once; less than 25% is in the top ten. Sequencing input: peripheral blood. The receptor set was obtained from a man aged 60 to 75 with acute or convalescent COVID-19.

The chain employs TRBV7-2 and TRBJ2-3, with D possibly TRBD2 on 5 matching bases. V was trimmed by 2 bases and J by 1 base, leaving 13 bases between them. Germline V gene lookup returns CDR1 SGHTA and CDR2 FQGNSA. The CDR3 length is 16 residues. The CDR3 DNA is TGTGCCAGCAGCTTACCAGGAGGTAGCGGCACAGATACGCAGTATTTT. As protein: CASSLPGGSGTDTQYF.

V gene TRBV5-5 combines with J gene TRBJ2-1; tentatively, D is TRBD2 (5 bases). Trimming removed 3 bases from V and 14 bases from J, with 12 bases in between. The V gene's germline CDR1 is SGHKS and CDR2 YYEKEE (reference sequence). This CDR3 has 11 residues. The CDR3 region has the DNA TGTGCCAGCAGCTGGGTCATGCGGGAGTTCTTC. As protein: CASSWVMREFF.

The V call is TRBV3-1 (or the pseudogene TRBV3-2), the J call TRBJ2-1; 9 nucleotides align to TRBD2. V trimming: 4 bases; J trimming: 4 bases; junction bases outside the gene matches: 5. The length of the CDR3 is 15 residues. Germline assignment: CDR1 LGHDT and CDR2 YNNKEL (reference sequence). The DNA for the CDR3 is TGTGCCAGCAGCCGGGGGACTAGCCGGTACAATGAGCAGTTCTTC. Amino acids: CASSRGTSRYNEQFF.

This chain joins TRBV19 and TRBJ2-1, with 9 bases identical to TRBD1. The CDR3 is 14 amino acids. Germline CDR1 reads LNHDA; CDR2 reads SQIVND (reference sequence). V lost 4 bases and J lost 5; bases outside the gene matches: 3. The CDR3 DNA sequence: TGTGCCAGTAGTAGGACAGGGGTGGACAATGAGCAGTTCTTC. Translating gives CASSRTGVDNEQFF.

This chain connects TRBV21-1 to TRBJ2-5; TRBD1, as called in the table, went unchecked against the DNA. TRBV21-1 is tagged as a pseudogene. The CDR3 extends over 14 amino acids. For the CDR3, the DNA is TGTGCCAGCAGCAGCGGGACAGGGGCTGGGACCCAGTACTTC. Translated, it gives CASSSGTGAGTQYF.

CDR3 sequence: CASSQRGAGEKLFF. CDR3 coding DNA: TGTGCCAGTAGTCAAAGGGGCGCCGGTGAAAAACTGTTTTTT. This chain joins TRBV19 and TRBJ1-4, with a tentative D call TRBD1 (5 bases). This CDR3 is 14 amino acids long. Deletions cut 5 bases from V and 7 bases from J, with 14 bases between. Germline V gene lookup returns CDR1 LNHDA and CDR2 SQIVND (reference sequence).

The chain recombines TRBV2 with TRBJ1-4; 11 nucleotides agree with TRBD1. The CDR3 is made up of 15 amino acids. V lost 8 bases and J lost 8; bases outside the gene matches: 10. Germline CDR1 SNHLY, CDR2 FYNNEI. The DNA of the CDR3 is TGTGCCAGCGGCAGGACAGGGGGCGCAGGGGAAAAACTGTTTTTT. It encodes CASGRTGGAGEKLFF.

The rearrangement uses TRBV2 and TRBJ1-6, with 7 bases fitting TRBD1. CDR1 SNHLY and CDR2 FYNNEI come from the germline V gene. Losses at the gene ends were 5 bases for V and 2 bases for J; bases not matched to a gene: 6. The CDR3 runs to 16 residues. CDR3 sequence (DNA): TGTGCCAGCAGTAGACAGGGTTGGACCTATAATTCACCCCTCCACTTT. Translation gives CASSRQGWTYNSPLHF.

The rearrangement links TRBV5-5 to TRBJ1-2; 8 nucleotides line up with TRBD1. The germline CDR1 and CDR2 sequences are SGHKS and YYEKEE (reference sequence). This CDR3 spans 16 amino acids. V shed 1 base and J 4 bases; nucleotides not matched to a gene: 9. The chain's CDR3 is CASSLYPTGTGYGYTF. The CDR3 DNA sequence: TGTGCCAGCAGCTTGTACCCTACCGGGACAGGCTATGGCTACACCTTC.

V usage is TRBV27 and J usage is TRBJ2-4; 8 nucleotides match TRBD2. The V segment lost 4 bases and the J segment 8 bases; nucleotides outside the gene matches: 13. Germline CDR1 and CDR2: MNHEY and SMNVEV (reference sequence). This CDR3 is built from 16 residues. In nucleotides, the CDR3 is TGTGCCAGCAGTTCTTCTCCCGGGGGGGTGAGGGACATTCAGTACTTC. Translated: CASSSSPGGVRDIQYF.

This chain links TRBV7-2 with TRBJ2-5; D may be TRBD2 (5 bases). Germline V gene lookup returns CDR1 SGHTA and CDR2 FQGNSA. This CDR3 is built from 12 residues. V dropped 1 base and J dropped 9 bases, with 9 bases sitting between them. The CDR3 DNA follows: TGTGCCAGCAGCTTAGTCCCGGAGGCCCAGTACTTC. Its translation: CASSLVPEAQYF.

The chain is built from TRBV4-2 and TRBJ2-2; the match to TRBD2 covers 7 bases. This CDR3 region has 16 residues. Germline V gene lookup returns CDR1 LGHNA and CDR2 YNFKEQ. V shed 1 base and J 3 bases; nucleotides not matched to a gene: 5. The CDR3 loop reads CASSQGLASYTGELFF. CDR3 in DNA: TGTGCCAGCAGCCAAGGACTAGCCTCGTACACCGGGGAGCTGTTTTTT.

J is TRBJ2-1 and V is TRBV4-2, with TRBD2 matching 7 bases. With 4 bases clipped from V and 3 bases from J, the junction kept 12 bases outside the gene matches. The germline V gene has CDR1 LGHNA and CDR2 YNFKEQ. CDR3 size: 17 residues. CDR3 region: CASSPNSLAGIYNEQFF. The CDR3 region has the DNA TGTGCCAGCAGCCCCAACTCCTTAGCGGGTATCTACAATGAGCAGTTCTTC.

V and J are TRBV7-6 and TRBJ1-6, with a weak D call TRBD1 (6 bases). Trimming shortened V by 4 bases and J by 7 bases, and 8 bases separated the two germline ends. Germline lookup yields CDR1 SGHVS and CDR2 FNYEAQ. This CDR3 has 13 residues. The CDR3 DNA follows: TGTGCCAGCAGCTACAGGGCGAATTCACCCCTCCACTTT. This gives the protein CASSYRANSPLHF.

The V gene is TRBV5-1, the J gene TRBJ2-3; 13 bases map to TRBD2. CDR3 length equals 17 residues. Per germline, CDR1 SGHRS and CDR2 YFSETQ. The trim removed 4 bases at V and 8 bases at J, leaving 13 bases unmatched. CDR3 nucleotide sequence: TGCGCCAGCAGCCTAAGACTAGCGGGGGGCCAGCATGGTACGCAGTATTTT. Amino acids: CASSLRLAGGQHGTQYF.

The chain carries TRBV9 and TRBJ2-1; 8 bases align to TRBD1. The germline CDR1 and CDR2 sequences are SGDLS and YYNGEE. This CDR3 has 14 amino acids. The J segment lost 7 bases and the V segment lost 0 bases, leaving 3 bases of the junction unmatched. The CDR3 DNA is TGTGCCAGCAGCGTAGCTACAGGGGGAAATGAGCAGTTCTTC. Amino acid sequence: CASSVATGGNEQFF.

This chain joins TRBV6-2 or TRBV6-3 and TRBJ2-3; 8 bases fit TRBD2. The ends lost 5 bases at V and 3 bases at J; junction bases unmatched: 10. Per germline, CDR1 MNHEY and CDR2 SVGEGT. The CDR3 covers 16 residues. The chain's CDR3 is CASSDHSGSGTDTQYF. The CDR3, as DNA: TGTGCCAGCAGTGATCACAGCGGGAGTGGAACAGATACGCAGTATTTT.

The chain joins TRBV7-2 to TRBJ2-3; weak D call: TRBD1 (5 bases). The CDR3 sequence is 15 residues long. Germline V gives CDR1 SGHTA, CDR2 FQGNSA. The germline V and J ends were trimmed by 0 bases and 0 bases, with 7 bases remaining between them. CDR3 in amino acids: CASSLAQGSTDTQYF. DNA for the CDR3: TGTGCCAGCAGCTTAGCGCAGGGTAGCACAGATACGCAGTATTTT. Full variable domain (remainder filled in from reference TRBV7-2 and TRBJ2-3): GAGVSQSPSNKVTEKGKDVELRCDPISGHTALYWYRQSLGQGLEFLIYFQGNSAPDKSGLPSDRFSAERTGGSVSTLTIQRTQQEDSAVYLCASSLAQGSTDTQYFGPGTRLTVL.

This chain joins TRBV7-9 and TRBJ2-7; weak D call: TRBD1 (6 bases). CDR3 length: 16 amino acids. The V gene's germline CDR1 is SEHNR and CDR2 FQNEAQ (reference sequence). V dropped 4 bases and J dropped 3 bases, with 19 bases sitting between them. The CDR3 protein is CASSSPHGTHHYEQYF. In nucleotides, the CDR3 is TGTGCCAGCAGCTCCCCCCACGGGACACACCACTACGAGCAGTACTTC.

This clone was seen a few times. CDR3 sequence (DNA): TGTGCCAGCAGAATTACTAGCGATCCGGGGGAGCAGTACTTC. It translates to CASRITSDPGEQYF. The chain uses TRBV6-5 and TRBJ2-7, with 7 bases that match TRBD2. Germline lookup yields CDR1 MNHEY and CDR2 SVGAGI. J gave up 7 bases and V 6 bases, and 12 bases lay outside the gene matches. The CDR3 loop spans 14 amino acids.

The rearrangement joins TRBV3-1 (or the pseudogene TRBV3-2) to TRBJ2-3; D is undetermined. V was cut by 0 bases and J by 7 bases, with 14 bases left in between. Germline-derived CDR1 and CDR2 are LGHDT and YNNKEL (reference sequence). The CDR3 spans 15 residues. CDR3 loop: CASSQDQVGTNTQYF. The CDR3 region has the DNA TGTGCCAGCAGCCAAGATCAGGTGGGCACGAATACGCAGTATTTT.

The chain is built from TRBV7-9 and TRBJ2-5, with D uncertain. Trimming removed 5 bases from V and 7 bases from J, with 20 bases in between. The CDR3 runs to 15 residues. Germline loops: CDR1 SEHNR, CDR2 FQNEAQ (reference sequence). Here the CDR3 DNA reads TGTGCCAGCAGCACCGGAGAGGTGGCCGCGAGGACCCAGTACTTC. Translated: CASSTGEVAARTQYF.

DNA for the CDR3: TGTGCCAGCTCCACGGGGACTAGCACAGATACGCAGTATTTT. It yields the protein CASSTGTSTDTQYF. The rearrangement joins TRBV18 to TRBJ2-3; TRBD2 might be the D (6 bases). V was shortened by 6 bases and J by 0 bases, with 10 bases between the two germline ends. There are 14 residues in the CDR3. Germline V gives CDR1 KGHSH, CDR2 LQKENI.

The chain is built from TRBV28 and TRBJ2-5; D may be TRBD1 (5 bases). V gave up 3 bases and J gave up 4 bases, with 9 bases separating them. Germline assignment: CDR1 MDHEN and CDR2 SYDVKM. This CDR3 spans 13 amino acids. The CDR3 protein is CASSLAGIETQYF. In nucleotides, the CDR3 is TGTGCCAGCAGTTTGGCAGGGATAGAGACCCAGTACTTC. The full variable domain, its missing parts supplied by reference TRBV28 and TRBJ2-5, is DVKVTQSSRYLVKRTGEKVFLECVQDMDHENMFWYRQDPGLGLRLIYFSYDVKMKEKGDIPEGYSVSREKKERFSLILESASTNQTSMYLCASSLAGIETQYFGPGTRLLVL.

The chain couples TRBV19 to TRBJ2-7; 12 bases are shared with TRBD1. The germline gives CDR1 LNHDA, CDR2 SQIVND (reference sequence). This CDR3 region has 14 residues. V was clipped by 11 bases and J by 4 bases; unmatched bases: 9. The DNA of the CDR3 is TGTGCCTCTAGTCAGGGACAGGGGGCTTACGAGCAGTACGTC. Translation: CASSQGQGAYEQYV.

J is TRBJ1-5 and V is TRBV6-1; D is unresolved. The CDR3 loop spans 13 amino acids. Germline V lookup: CDR1 MNHNS, CDR2 SASEGT. Trimming pared 2 bases from V and 7 bases from J, leaving 9 bases between. DNA of the CDR3: TGTGCCAGCAGTGAAACTACAATCCAGCCCCAGCATTTT. The encoded protein is CASSETTIQPQHF.